This T cell receptor beta chain was recovered during a study of cytomegalovirus exposure and HLA in healthy donors. The study's findings and limits: In a later analysis, across HLA loci, associated TCR counts were highest for DRB1, lowest for HLA-C. Researchers reported from a later analysis that most CMV-associated TCR beta chains appeared HLA-restricted. In a later analysis, a genetic analysis reported fewer productive-TCR N-insertions in an Asian-associated ancestry cluster than the cohort average.

PCR was performed using 60 Vbeta and 13 Jbeta primers. Repertoires were generated with immunoSEQ multiplex PCR, while TCRdb's copy carries only in-frame clones and drops some. The sample carries under 120,000 clones, about 80% recorded once. Per the germline V gene, CDR1 is SGHTA and CDR2 is FQGNSA. This CDR3 region has 14 residues. V was trimmed by 2 bases and J by 6 bases, leaving 10 bases between them. Remarks on this clone: The antigen is unknown.

The V and J genes are TRBV7-2 and TRBJ2-2; D is possibly TRBD1 (5 bases). The clonotype originates from a female donor in good health and CMV-seropositive. The sequencing sample was made of PBMCs. The CDR3 DNA follows: TGTGCCAGCAGCTTAAGACAGTTACCCGGGGAGCTGTTTTTT. Translated, it gives CASSLRQLPGELFF.